The 11 T cell receptor beta chains below all came from one sample that was sequenced in a study of cytomegalovirus exposure and HLA in healthy donors. PCR employed 60 Vbeta and 13 Jbeta primers. TCRdb keeps only in-frame clones here, not all; method: immunoSEQ multiplex PCR. The table counts approximately 150,000 clones; 1.5% to 1.9% lies in the top ten. The specimen was PBMCs. The receptor set was obtained from a woman in her forties in good health and CMV-seronegative.

V gene TRBV11-3 combines with J gene TRBJ1-3; 7 bases fit TRBD1. The CDR3 has 15 residues. The V gene's germline CDR1 is SGHNT and CDR2 YENEEA. The ends lost 4 bases at V and 3 bases at J; junction bases unmatched: 6. DNA for the CDR3: TGTGCCAGCAGCTCAGGGGGACAGCGTGGAAACACCATATATTTT. Translated, it gives CASSSGGQRGNTIYF.

J is TRBJ1-6 and V is TRBV19, with a tentative D call TRBD1 (5 bases). The germline V gene has CDR1 LNHDA and CDR2 SQIVND (reference sequence). The CDR3 covers 15 residues. The ends were cut back, 3 bases at V and 6 bases at J, with 12 bases in the middle. CDR3: CASSMSRQINSPLHF. CDR3 coding DNA: TGTGCCAGTAGTATGAGCCGACAGATTAATTCACCCCTCCACTTT.

The chain combines TRBV19 with TRBJ1-2; 7 nucleotides align to TRBD1. Per germline, CDR1 LNHDA and CDR2 SQIVND (reference sequence). There are 14 residues in the CDR3. Germline trimming cut 0 bases from V and 7 bases from J; bases unmatched to any gene: 5. CDR3 sequence: CASSIDPGGGGYTF. DNA of the CDR3: TGTGCCAGTAGTATAGATCCAGGGGGAGGTGGCTACACCTTC. Together with reference TRBV19 and TRBJ1-2, the CDR3 gives the full variable domain: DGGITQSPKYLFRKEGQNVTLSCEQNLNHDAMYWYRQDPGQGLRLIYYSQIVNDFQKGDIAEGYSVSREKKESFPLTVTSAQKNPTAFYLCASSIDPGGGGYTFGSGTRLTVV.

V is TRBV28 and J is TRBJ1-1; 8 bases line up with TRBD1. CDR1 and CDR2 (germline): MDHEN, SYDVKM. The CDR3 is 14 residues long. V lost 4 bases and J lost 6; bases outside the gene matches: 7. As DNA, the CDR3 is TGTGCCAGCAGTTCCGGACAGGGAGGATCTGAAGCTTTCTTT. As protein: CASSSGQGGSEAFF.

The chain uses TRBV7-2 and TRBJ1-2, with unresolved D. The germline V gene has CDR1 SGHTA and CDR2 FQGNSA. Trimming cost V 1 base and J 0 bases, with 12 bases left between them. The CDR3 length is 16 residues. The DNA of the CDR3 is TGTGCCAGCAGCTTAGAGTCAGGCTTAGCTAACTATGGCTACACCTTC. It yields the protein CASSLESGLANYGYTF.

This chain links TRBV6-4 with TRBJ2-7; D is possibly TRBD1 (5 bases). Deletions cut 4 bases from V and 9 bases from J, with 10 bases between. From germline, CDR1 is MRHNA and CDR2 SNTAGT. This CDR3 comprises 11 residues. The CDR3 sequence: CASSAGQGQYV. In DNA, the CDR3 is TGTGCCAGCAGTGCCGGACAAGGGCAGTACGTC.

This chain uses TRBV5-1 with TRBJ1-3; TRBD1 agrees at 9 bases. Germline-derived CDR1 and CDR2 are SGHRS and YFSETQ. CDR3 size: 15 residues. V lost 0 bases to trimming and J lost 4 bases; unmatched junction nucleotides: 2. The CDR3 DNA follows: TGCGCCAGCAGCTTGGACAGGGGGCCAGGAAACACCATATATTTT. This sequence encodes CASSLDRGPGNTIYF.

This chain links TRBV6-1 with TRBJ2-2; 9 bases line up with TRBD1. Unmatched junction bases numbered 3, after V lost 4 bases and J lost 3 bases. Germline loops: CDR1 MNHNS, CDR2 SASEGT. The CDR3 length is 15 residues. DNA for the CDR3: TGTGCCAGCAGTGCGGGACAGGGCGACACCGGGGAGCTGTTTTTT. Translation gives CASSAGQGDTGELFF.

The rearrangement joins TRBV10-3 to TRBJ2-2; maybe TRBD1 (5 bases). Between the trimmed V and J ends, which lost 4 bases and 0 bases, there was a span of 15 bases. CDR3 length: 17 amino acids. Looked up from germline, CDR1 is ENHRY and CDR2 is SYGVKD. The CDR3 spells CAISGGRTQTNTGELFF. The CDR3 nucleotides read TGTGCCATCAGTGGGGGCAGGACGCAGACGAACACCGGGGAGCTGTTTTTT.

The V call is TRBV9, the J call TRBJ2-5; 9 bases match TRBD1. Germline V gene sequence: CDR1 SGDLS, CDR2 YYNGEE. The V gene end was trimmed by 3 bases and the J gene end by 5 bases; junction bases not matched to a gene: 14. The CDR3 extends over 17 amino acids. For the CDR3, the DNA is TGTGCCAGCAGCGGCCGGGACGGGACAGGGCATGGGGAGACCCAGTACTTC. Translation gives CASSGRDGTGHGETQYF.

This rearrangement joins TRBV5-5 to TRBJ1-1; weak D call: TRBD1 (6 bases). This CDR3 is built from 15 residues. V was shortened by 3 bases and J by 1 base, with 13 bases between the two germline ends. Germline lookup yields CDR1 SGHKS and CDR2 YYEKEE (reference sequence). As DNA, the CDR3 is TGTGCCAGCAGCTCACAGGGTGTAGGGAACACTGAAGCTTTCTTT. Translating it yields CASSSQGVGNTEAFF.